The clone carrying this T cell receptor (beta chain) was counted between two and nine times. As yet, its antigen is unknown. MiXCR, applied by TCRdb to the 5' RACE reads, yields one record per CDR3 protein. This table has around 130,000 distinct CDR3 sequences, about 3.4% appearing once. PBMCs stored at -80 C, 2 million in total, were the source of the unsorted libraries. This sample was included in a study of neurological immune-mediated disorders. Looking at the study overall: Relapsing-remitting patients made up about 90% of the roughly 35 multiple sclerosis patients, and secondary progressive patients made up 3. Study-wide results and caveats: The greatest degree of TCR clonal expansion was observed in HTLV-1-associated myelopathy, with the lowest in multiple sclerosis, below that of healthy controls.

This CDR3 contains 16 residues. The V end lost 3 bases, the J end lost 3 bases, and 16 bases lay between the germline ends. In germline, CDR1 is MDHEN, CDR2 SYDVKM. This clonotype was obtained from a woman aged 25 to 39 with multiple sclerosis. The chain employs TRBV28 and TRBJ2-3; D is uncertain. Sequencing was done on a sample of PBMCs. The CDR3 protein is CASSFLLGSGTDTQYF. DNA for the CDR3: TGTGCCAGCAGTTTCTTGTTAGGTTCTGGAACAGATACGCAGTATTTT. Supplemented by reference TRBV28 and TRBJ2-3, the full variable domain reads DVKVTQSSRYLVKRTGEKVFLECVQDMDHENMFWYRQDPGLGLRLIYFSYDVKMKEKGDIPEGYSVSREKKERFSLILESASTNQTSMYLCASSFLLGSGTDTQYFGPGTRLTVL.